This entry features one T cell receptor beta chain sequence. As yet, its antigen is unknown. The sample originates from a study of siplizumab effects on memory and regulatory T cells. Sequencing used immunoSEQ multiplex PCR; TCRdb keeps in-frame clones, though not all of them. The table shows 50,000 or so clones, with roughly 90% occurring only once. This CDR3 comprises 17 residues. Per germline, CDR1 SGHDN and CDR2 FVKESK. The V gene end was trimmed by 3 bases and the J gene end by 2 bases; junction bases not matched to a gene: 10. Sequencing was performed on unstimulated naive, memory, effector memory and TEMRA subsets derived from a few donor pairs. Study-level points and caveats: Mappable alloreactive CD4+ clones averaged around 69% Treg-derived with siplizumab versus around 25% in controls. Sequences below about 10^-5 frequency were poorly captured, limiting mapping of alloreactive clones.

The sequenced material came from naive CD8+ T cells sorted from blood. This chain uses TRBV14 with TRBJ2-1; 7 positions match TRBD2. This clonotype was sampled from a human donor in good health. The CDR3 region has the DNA TGTGCCAGCAGCCAGTGGGAGGGACCTAGAACCTACAATGAGCAGTTCTTC. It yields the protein CASSQWEGPRTYNEQFF.